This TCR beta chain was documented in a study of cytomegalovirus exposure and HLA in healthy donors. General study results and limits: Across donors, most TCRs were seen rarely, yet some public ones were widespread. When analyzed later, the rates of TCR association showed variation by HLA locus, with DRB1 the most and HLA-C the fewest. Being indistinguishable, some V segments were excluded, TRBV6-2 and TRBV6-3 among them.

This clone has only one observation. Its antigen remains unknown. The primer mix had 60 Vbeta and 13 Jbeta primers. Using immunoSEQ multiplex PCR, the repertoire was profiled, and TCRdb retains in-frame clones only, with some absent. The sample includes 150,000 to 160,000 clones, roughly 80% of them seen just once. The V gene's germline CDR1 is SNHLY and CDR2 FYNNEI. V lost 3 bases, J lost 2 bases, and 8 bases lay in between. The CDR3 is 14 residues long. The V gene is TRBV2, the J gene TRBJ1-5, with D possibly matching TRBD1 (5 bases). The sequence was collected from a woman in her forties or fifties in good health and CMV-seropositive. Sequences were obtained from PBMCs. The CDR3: CASSEGRGNQPQHF. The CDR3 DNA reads TGTGCCAGCAGTGAGGGCAGGGGCAATCAGCCCCAGCATTTT.